The rows below give T cell receptor beta chains drawn from one sample of a study of blood T cell repertoires in COVID-19. Clones were sequenced by immunoSEQ multiplex PCR, and TCRdb holds only the in-frame ones, with some missing. The sample contains 56,000 or so clones, roughly 87% of which appear only once. Sequencing was carried out using peripheral blood. These receptors were collected from a woman in her sixties with COVID-19, enrolled during active disease. The CDR3 runs from the conserved cysteine through the conserved F or W. Fields, in order: clone size, V gene, D gene, J gene, CDR3 protein, CDR3 DNA. The D gene is left open where the match is weak. Some rows have no size entry. The others give once, few or many, or a class for an expanded clone.

clone size: -
V gene: TRBV4-1
D gene: -
J gene: TRBJ2-2
CDR3 protein: CASSQSGVTGELFF
CDR3 DNA: TGCGCCAGCAGCCAATCTGGAGTCACCGGGGAGCTGTTTTTT

clone size: -
V gene: TRBV5-4
D gene: TRBD1
J gene: TRBJ1-1
CDR3 protein: CASSSSGQITEAFF
CDR3 DNA: TGTGCCAGCAGCTCCTCGGGACAGATCACTGAAGCTTTCTTT

clone size: -
V gene: TRBV7-2
D gene: -
J gene: TRBJ2-7
CDR3 protein: CASSPGQGYSYEQYF
CDR3 DNA: TGTGCCAGCAGCCCCGGGCAGGGCTACTCCTACGAGCAGTACTTC

clone size: -
V gene: TRBV10-3
D gene: -
J gene: TRBJ2-7
CDR3 protein: CAISEFGVADGSEQYF
CDR3 DNA: TGTGCCATCAGTGAGTTCGGGGTTGCAGACGGAAGCGAGCAGTACTTC

clone size: -
V gene: TRBV5-1
D gene: TRBD1
J gene: TRBJ1-2
CDR3 protein: CASSLGVAGGYGYTF
CDR3 DNA: TGCGCCAGCAGCTTGGGCGTCGCAGGGGGGTATGGCTACACCTTC

clone size: -
V gene: TRBV4-3
D gene: -
J gene: TRBJ2-2
CDR3 protein: CASSHSRPGGAGELFF
CDR3 DNA: TGCGCCAGCAGCCATTCCCGCCCCGGTGGTGCCGGGGAGCTGTTTTTT

clone size: -
V gene: TRBV6-5
D gene: -
J gene: TRBJ2-3
CDR3 protein: CASSLRNTQYF
CDR3 DNA: TGTGCCAGCAGCCTCAGGAATACGCAGTATTTT

clone size: once
V gene: TRBV2
D gene: -
J gene: TRBJ2-1
CDR3 protein: CASSPDYFSYNEQFF
CDR3 DNA: TGTGCCAGCAGTCCGGACTACTTCTCCTACAATGAGCAGTTCTTC

clone size: few
V gene: TRBV28
D gene: -
J gene: TRBJ1-2
CDR3 protein: CASSPSRGFHGYTF
CDR3 DNA: TGTGCCAGCAGTCCCTCCAGGGGATTCCATGGCTACACCTTC

clone size: -
V gene: TRBV10-3
D gene: -
J gene: TRBJ2-3
CDR3 protein: CAISEGTGTDTQYF
CDR3 DNA: TGTGCCATCAGTGAAGGGACTGGCACAGATACGCAGTATTTT

clone size: -
V gene: TRBV7-2
D gene: -
J gene: TRBJ2-7
CDR3 protein: CASTRTASYEQYF
CDR3 DNA: TGTGCCAGCACCCGGACAGCCTCCTACGAGCAGTACTTC

clone size: -
V gene: TRBV5-1
D gene: TRBD1
J gene: TRBJ2-5
CDR3 protein: CASSFGQGARETQYF
CDR3 DNA: TGCGCCAGCAGCTTCGGGCAGGGGGCTAGGGAGACCCAGTACTTC